The 32 T cell receptor beta chains below come from one sample, sequenced in a study of OX40 agonist ivuxolimab in advanced cancers. The data were produced by immunoSEQ multiplex PCR, yet TCRdb's version contains in-frame clones alone and is incomplete. Of around 35,000 clones listed, approximately 72% are singletons. The sample consisted of CD4+ or CD8+ T cells sorted from blood, taken in a trial of the OX40 agonist ivuxolimab. All receptors come from an adult with an advanced solid tumor such as melanoma, head and neck, liver or kidney cancer.

The chain employs TRBV5-6 and TRBJ1-1; D call uncertain. V shed 0 bases and J shed 3 bases, with 15 bases lying between them. The CDR3 has 16 residues. Germline V lookup: CDR1 SGHDT, CDR2 YYEEEE. The CDR3 region has the DNA TGTGCCAGCAGCTTGGCCTGGAATTCGGGTGACACTGAAGCTTTCTTT. Translation gives CASSLAWNSGDTEAFF.

The chain is built from TRBV5-1 and TRBJ1-1; D remains ambiguous. The CDR3 has 15 amino acids. Trimming removed 3 bases at V and 0 bases at J, with 12 bases between. Per germline, CDR1 SGHRS and CDR2 YFSETQ. The CDR3 DNA is TGCGCCAGCAGCTCCGGGCCCCCGATGAACACTGAAGCTTTCTTT. Translating gives CASSSGPPMNTEAFF.

The J gene is TRBJ2-3, the V gene TRBV11-3; D is ambiguous. The CDR3 loop spans 16 amino acids. Germline values: CDR1 SGHNT, CDR2 YENEEA. Deletions cut 5 bases from V and 0 bases from J, with 15 bases between. The DNA of the CDR3 is TGTGCCAGCAGCCCCCTCGGCCAGATCAGCACAGATACGCAGTATTTT. Protein sequence: CASSPLGQISTDTQYF.

The chain links TRBV18 to TRBJ1-2, with 9 bases fitting TRBD1. Trimming cost V 5 bases and J 5 bases; bases outside gene matches: 9. Per the germline V gene, CDR1 is KGHSH and CDR2 is LQKENI. The CDR3 sequence is 15 residues long. The CDR3 DNA reads TGTGCCAGCTCAGAAACACAGGGGGCGCGGTATGGCTACACCTTC. Protein sequence: CASSETQGARYGYTF.

V gene TRBV9 combines with J gene TRBJ2-5; D may be TRBD2 (5 bases). The J call is doubtful: the DNA matches TRBJ2-7 better. CDR1 SGDLS and CDR2 YYNGEE come from the germline V gene. The length of the CDR3 is 15 residues. The CDR3 region is CASSVAFGNSYEQYF. CDR3 coding DNA: TGTGCCAGCAGCGTAGCTTTCGGGAACTCCTACGAGCAGTACTTC.

The chain combines TRBV10-3 with TRBJ2-7; TRBD2 aligns across 11 bases. V shed 3 bases, J shed 7 bases, and the junction held 2 bases outside the gene matches. Germline values: CDR1 ENHRY, CDR2 SYGVKD. The CDR3 has 13 amino acids. CDR3 DNA sequence: TGTGCCATCAGTGATATAGCGGGAGGGGAGCAGTACTTC. Protein product: CAISDIAGGEQYF.

The chain links TRBV28 to TRBJ2-3; no firm D call. Germline CDR1 reads MDHEN; CDR2 reads SYDVKM. Trimming stripped 6 bases from V and 4 bases from J, with 14 bases between. CDR3 length: 14 residues. CDR3 in DNA: TGTGCCAGCAGCTTGGACGGTCGGGCAGATACGCAGTATTTT. Translating it yields CASSLDGRADTQYF. The full variable domain, with the rest looked up from reference TRBV28 and TRBJ2-3, is DVKVTQSSRYLVKRTGEKVFLECVQDMDHENMFWYRQDPGLGLRLIYFSYDVKMKEKGDIPEGYSVSREKKERFSLILESASTNQTSMYLCASSLDGRADTQYFGPGTRLTVL.

The V gene is TRBV14, the J gene TRBJ1-1; 8 bases fit TRBD1. Germline CDR1 and CDR2: SGHDN and FVKESK. The CDR3 sequence is 15 residues long. Trimming removed 0 bases from V and 3 bases from J; junction bases left unmatched: 3. The CDR3 DNA reads TGTGCCAGCAGCCAAGAAACAGGGGGTCACACTGAAGCTTTCTTT. Protein sequence: CASSQETGGHTEAFF.

In its sample, this clone was seen a few times. The J gene is TRBJ1-5, the V gene TRBV19; D perhaps matches TRBD1 (5 bases). CDR1 is LNHDA, CDR2 SQIVND, per germline (reference sequence). V dropped 6 bases and J dropped 2 bases, with 11 bases sitting between them. The CDR3 contains 14 residues. The CDR3 coding sequence is TGTGCCAGTAGAAAGGCGGGGGGCAATCAGCCCCAGCATTTT. Its translation is CASRKAGGNQPQHF. The entire variable domain, with the rest obtained from reference TRBV19 and TRBJ1-5, is as follows: DGGITQSPKYLFRKEGQNVTLSCEQNLNHDAMYWYRQDPGQGLRLIYYSQIVNDFQKGDIAEGYSVSREKKESFPLTVTSAQKNPTAFYLCASRKAGGNQPQHFGDGTRLSIL.

For this clone: Other DNA variants within this sample encode the same CDR3. The chain employs TRBV5-1 and TRBJ2-5; D unresolved. Looked up from germline, CDR1 is SGHRS and CDR2 is YFSETQ. The ends were cut back, 0 bases at V and 3 bases at J, with 3 bases in the middle. CDR3 length: 12 residues. CDR3 loop: CASSLVEETQYF. The CDR3 nucleotides are TGCGCCAGCAGCTTGGTGGAAGAGACCCAGTACTTC.

This clone was picked up a small number of times. The chain carries TRBV2 and TRBJ2-7; 9 bases are a match to TRBD2. CDR3 length: 13 residues. Losses at the gene ends were 9 bases for V and 6 bases for J; bases not matched to a gene: 9. Germline-derived CDR1 and CDR2 are SNHLY and FYNNEI. CDR3 loop: CARSGTSISEQYF. The CDR3 coding sequence is TGTGCCAGATCCGGGACTAGCATCTCCGAGCAGTACTTC.

The V and J genes are TRBV10-3 and TRBJ2-7; 9 bases align to TRBD1. Per germline, CDR1 ENHRY and CDR2 SYGVKD. With V trimmed by 5 bases and J by 7 bases, 15 bases remained unmatched. This CDR3 contains 16 residues. DNA for the CDR3: TGTGCCATCAGTATGGCCACCGGACAGGGGAGTGGAGAGCAGTACTTC. Encoded protein: CAISMATGQGSGEQYF.

The CDR3 sequence: CASSPRTGITGNQPQHF. CDR3 DNA sequence: TGTGCCAGCAGCCCCCGGACAGGGATAACTGGCAATCAGCCCCAGCATTTT. The chain carries TRBV7-8 and TRBJ1-5, with 8 bases aligning to TRBD1. The V gene end was trimmed by 5 bases and the J gene end by 2 bases; junction bases not matched to a gene: 11. Germline V CDR1 and CDR2: SGHVS, FQNEAQ. The CDR3 runs 17 residues.

V usage is TRBV6-6 and J usage is TRBJ2-7, with 10 bases that match TRBD2. The trim removed 4 bases at V and 2 bases at J, leaving 5 bases unmatched. The CDR3 runs to 15 residues. Germline V lookup: CDR1 MNHNY, CDR2 SVGAGI (reference sequence). The CDR3 loop is CASSFLAGAPYEQYF. The CDR3 region has the DNA TGTGCCAGCAGTTTCCTAGCGGGAGCCCCCTACGAGCAGTACTTC.

CDR3 bases: TGTGCCAGCAGTTTATACAGCTCCTACGAGCAGTACTTC. Residues: CASSLYSSYEQYF. V usage is TRBV28 and J usage is TRBJ2-5, with D uncertain. The DNA end lines up better with TRBJ2-7; the J call may be wrong. This CDR3 contains 13 residues. Germline values: CDR1 MDHEN, CDR2 SYDVKM.

V gene TRBV2 combines with J gene TRBJ1-2, with TRBD1 matching over 10 bases. This CDR3 has 14 residues. V lost 5 bases, J lost 7 bases, and 7 bases stayed unmatched. Germline lookup yields CDR1 SNHLY and CDR2 FYNNEI. The CDR3 reads CASSSQTGGAGYTF. The DNA for the CDR3 is TGTGCCAGCAGTTCTCAGACAGGGGGCGCTGGCTACACCTTC.

The chain couples TRBV19 to TRBJ2-5; D is ambiguous. Germline values: CDR1 LNHDA, CDR2 SQIVND (reference sequence). This CDR3 comprises 13 residues. V was pared by 3 bases and J by 9 bases, with 14 bases between. CDR3 coding DNA: TGTGCCAGTAGTATGGGCACTTTCGGACCCCAGTACTTC. Its protein is CASSMGTFGPQYF.

The DNA for the CDR3 is TGCGCCAGCAGCTTGTCTCTAGCGGGGGCCAAGGGAGAGGAGACCCAGTACTTC. Translation: CASSLSLAGAKGEETQYF. This chain connects TRBV5-1 to TRBJ2-5, with TRBD2 matching 10 bases. V shed 1 base, J shed 5 bases, and the junction held 14 bases outside the gene matches. CDR3 size: 18 residues. In germline, CDR1 is SGHRS, CDR2 YFSETQ.

J is TRBJ1-2 and V is TRBV4-2; D gene uncertain. This CDR3 contains 16 residues. V lost 3 bases to trimming and J lost 3 bases, with 17 bases between them. Germline CDR1 and CDR2: LGHNA and YNFKEQ. The CDR3 protein is CASSHGGQELDYGYTF. CDR3 coding DNA: TGTGCCAGCAGCCACGGTGGCCAGGAATTGGACTATGGCTACACCTTC.

The chain couples TRBV7-2 to TRBJ2-5; 8 bases line up with TRBD2. The CDR3 length is 15 residues. Germline lookup yields CDR1 SGHTA and CDR2 FQGNSA. V lost 3 bases to trimming and J lost 6 bases; unmatched junction nucleotides: 9. CDR3 region: CASSFLSAGGKTQYF. DNA of the CDR3: TGTGCCAGCAGCTTTTTGAGTGCGGGGGGCAAGACCCAGTACTTC. Filled out from reference TRBV7-2 and TRBJ2-5, the complete variable domain reads GAGVSQSPSNKVTEKGKDVELRCDPISGHTALYWYRQSLGQGLEFLIYFQGNSAPDKSGLPSDRFSAERTGGSVSTLTIQRTQQEDSAVYLCASSFLSAGGKTQYFGPGTRLLVL.

The chain has TRBV5-4 and TRBJ2-5, with D tentatively TRBD1 (6 bases). CDR1 is SGHNT, CDR2 YYREEE, per germline (reference sequence). Trimming took off 2 bases at V and 4 bases at J, with 12 bases between the two ends. The CDR3 sequence is 14 residues long. The CDR3 DNA is TGTGCCAGCAGCTTTGTACAACAGGGAGAGACCCAGTACTTC. This gives the protein CASSFVQQGETQYF.

A note on this clone: Within the sample, other DNA sequences also encode this same CDR3. J is TRBJ2-7 and V is TRBV20-1, with 8 nucleotides matching TRBD1. Per the germline V gene, CDR1 is DFQATT and CDR2 is SNEGSKA (reference sequence). The CDR3 extends over 11 amino acids. J gave up 10 bases and V 3 bases, and 5 bases lay outside the gene matches. The CDR3 sequence is CSASGQGEQYF. The CDR3 DNA follows: TGCAGTGCTAGTGGACAGGGCGAACAGTACTTC.

V and J are TRBV29-1 and TRBJ1-3, with no clear D. V lost 1 base and J lost 4, with 8 bases in between. The CDR3 length is 13 residues. Per germline, CDR1 SQVTM and CDR2 ANQGSEA. The CDR3 here is CSVEVQPGNTIYF. The CDR3 DNA is TGCAGCGTTGAAGTACAGCCGGGAAACACCATATATTTT.

The gene calls are TRBV7-9 and TRBJ2-7; 9 nucleotides line up with TRBD2. This CDR3 has 15 residues. CDR1 and CDR2 from the germline V gene are SEHNR and FQNEAQ (reference sequence). J gave up 2 bases and V 1 base, and 3 bases lay outside the gene matches. The CDR3 DNA reads as TGTGCCAGCAGCTTAGAGGTAGCGGGAGCCTACGAGCAGTACTTC. Protein product: CASSLEVAGAYEQYF.

The chain is built from TRBV27 and TRBJ2-5; D not resolved. Gene TRBJ2-7 matches the end of the DNA better, so the J call may be wrong. This CDR3 is built from 14 residues. From germline, CDR1 is MNHEY and CDR2 SMNVEV (reference sequence). The CDR3 reads CASSRMGFFSEQYF. The CDR3 nucleotides are TGTGCCAGCAGTCGAATGGGGTTTTTCTCCGAGCAGTACTTC.

The chain is built from TRBV15 and TRBJ2-1; no clear D. Trimming took 0 bases from V and 0 from J, leaving 6 bases between them. This CDR3 is 15 amino acids long. Looked up from germline, CDR1 is LNHNV and CDR2 is YYDKDF (reference sequence). CDR3 sequence: CATSREPDSYNEQFF. The CDR3 bases are TGTGCCACCAGCAGAGAACCTGACTCCTACAATGAGCAGTTCTTC.

V usage is TRBV6-1 and J usage is TRBJ1-5; the match to TRBD1 covers 8 bases. CDR1 and CDR2 from the germline V gene are MNHNS and SASEGT. Germline trimming cut 6 bases from V and 6 bases from J; bases unmatched to any gene: 7. The CDR3 consists of 14 residues. The CDR3 sequence: CASSGQGYFQPQHF. CDR3 nucleotides: TGTGCCAGCAGCGGACAGGGTTATTTTCAGCCCCAGCATTTT.

This chain joins TRBV28 and TRBJ1-2, with a weak D call TRBD1 (5 bases). Trimming left V 6 bases short and J 4 bases short, with 24 bases between. The CDR3 is 17 residues long. In germline, CDR1 is MDHEN, CDR2 SYDVKM. This CDR3 is CASSLANYQGEPYGYTF. CDR3 coding DNA: TGTGCCAGCAGCCTTGCAAATTATCAGGGAGAGCCCTATGGCTACACCTTC.

A word on this clone: It may be a read error: a sequence one base away is much more abundant. The chain links TRBV6-5 to TRBJ2-7, with D possibly being TRBD1 or TRBD2 (5 bases each). In germline, CDR1 is MNHEY, CDR2 SVGAGI. V was cut by 6 bases and J by 2 bases, with 5 bases left in between. This CDR3 is built from 11 residues. The chain's CDR3 is CASRGAYEQYF. DNA of the CDR3: TGTGCCAGCAGGGGGGCCTACGAGCAGTACTTC.

The chain combines TRBV6-5 with TRBJ2-2; no clear D. The CDR3 contains 16 residues. Trimming shortened V by 4 bases and J by 0 bases, and 12 bases separated the two germline ends. Germline lookup yields CDR1 MNHEY and CDR2 SVGAGI. CDR3 DNA sequence: TGTGCCAGCAGTTTCGAGGACCGCTCGAACACCGGGGAGCTGTTTTTT. As protein: CASSFEDRSNTGELFF.

This clone was seen a single time. The V call is TRBV5-1, the J call TRBJ1-2, with a tentative D call TRBD1 (5 bases). Germline V gene sequence: CDR1 SGHRS, CDR2 YFSETQ. V lost 0 bases and J 6 bases, leaving 12 bases between the germline ends. This CDR3 has 14 residues. The CDR3 sequence: CASSLALGDDGYTF. CDR3 DNA sequence: TGCGCCAGCAGCTTGGCCTTGGGGGACGATGGCTACACCTTC.

The V and J genes are TRBV7-2 and TRBJ1-3; the D gene is possibly TRBD1 (6 bases). The germline CDR1 and CDR2 sequences are SGHTA and FQGNSA. CDR3 length: 15 residues. Between the trimmed V and J ends, which lost 5 bases and 4 bases, there was a span of 15 bases. DNA for the CDR3: TGTGCCAGCAGCGCACAACAGGGAGGGGGAAACACCATATATTTT. Amino acids: CASSAQQGGGNTIYF.